This TCR beta chain was found in a study of blood T cell repertoires in COVID-19. Here immunoSEQ multiplex PCR was the method, and the copy in TCRdb shows in-frame clones only, minus some. The sample carries approximately 180,000 clones, approximately 80% recorded once. Participants reported their clinical history, and cohort assignment relied on those reports. Symptom resolution, clearance, or two negative PCRs marked donors in Cohort 3 as recovered. The CDR3 is made up of 14 amino acids. Trimming cost V 3 bases and J 0 bases; bases outside gene matches: 2. Germline values: CDR1 SGDLS, CDR2 YYNGEE. This clonotype originated in a woman in her 50s who had recovered from COVID-19. Sequencing was carried out using PBMCs or T cells enriched from blood (not recorded which). The chain combines TRBV9 with TRBJ1-1; 7 nucleotides match TRBD1. In DNA, the CDR3 is TGTGCCAGCAGCGGAGGGGGCCTGAACACTGAAGCTTTCTTT. Amino acid sequence: CASSGGGLNTEAFF.